This T cell receptor (beta chain) was found in a study of OX40 agonist ivuxolimab in advanced cancers. Germline trimming cut 7 bases from V and 3 bases from J; bases unmatched to any gene: 11. This CDR3 has 15 residues. The germline CDR1 and CDR2 sequences are SGHVS and FNYEAQ. Clones were sequenced by immunoSEQ multiplex PCR, and TCRdb holds only the in-frame ones, with some missing. The sample lists some 58,000 clones, over 80% seen once, with roughly 2% in the top ten. The sequence derives from an adult with an advanced solid tumor such as melanoma, head and neck, liver or kidney cancer. This chain connects TRBV7-6 to TRBJ1-2, with 7 bases matching TRBD1. The sequences come from CD4+ or CD8+ T cells sorted from blood, collected in a trial of the OX40 agonist ivuxolimab. CDR3 amino acids: CASTARPQGDYGYTF. The CDR3 DNA is TGTGCCAGCACAGCTAGACCCCAGGGGGACTATGGCTACACCTTC.